These T cell receptor beta chains were read from a single sample in a study of cytomegalovirus exposure and HLA in healthy donors. Some clones are missing from TCRdb's copy, which holds only in-frame ones; the method was immunoSEQ multiplex PCR. This sample has some 200,000 clones; around nine tenths occur once, and the top ten carry approximately 7.7%. The sample consisted of PBMCs. Receptors originate from a man aged 25 to 45 in good health and CMV-seropositive. CDR3s include the opening cysteine and the closing phenylalanine or tryptophan. D genes are given only for firm matches. Clone size is given for some rows only: seen once, a few or many times, or a class if the clone is expanded.

CDR3 DNA	CDR3 protein	D gene	J gene	V gene	clone size
TGTGCCAGCGGGAACTCTGGGGCCAACGTCCTGACTTTC	CASGNSGANVLTF	-	TRBJ2-6	TRBV27	-
TGTGCCAGCAGCGCAAACAGGGGGGAAGAGACCCAGTACTTC	CASSANRGEETQYF	TRBD1	TRBJ2-5	TRBV7-3	-
TGTGCCAGCAGCTTAAAGACAGTCACTGAAGCTTTCTTT	CASSLKTVTEAFF	-	TRBJ1-1	TRBV13	-
TGTGCCAGCCGATACTCTGACAATCAGCCCCAGCATTTT	CASRYSDNQPQHF	-	TRBJ1-5	TRBV6-5	few
TGTGCCAGCTCCCGAGAAGCGGGAGATCACCACGCGCAGTTCTTC	CASSREAGDHHAQFF	TRBD2	TRBJ2-1	TRBV6-1	-
TGTGCCAGCAGACGGGGGGAGACCCAGTACTTC	CASRRGETQYF	-	TRBJ2-5	TRBV4-2	-
TGCAGTGGTACTACTAGAGGTACGCAGTATTTT	CSGTTRGTQYF	-	TRBJ2-3	TRBV20-1	-
TGTGCCAGCAGCGGACGGACTAGCGGCAAGCAAGAGACCCAGTACTTC	CASSGRTSGKQETQYF	TRBD2	TRBJ2-5	TRBV7-2	-
TGTGCCAGCAGTTACTCGTCCAGGGGCTATGGCTACACCTTC	CASSYSSRGYGYTF	-	TRBJ1-2	TRBV6-5	many
TGTGCCAGCAGTTACGGCAGGGAGTATGGCTACACCTTC	CASSYGREYGYTF	-	TRBJ1-2	TRBV6-5	-
TGTGCCAGCAGCTTAGCCGGCCGTTTCAAAGAGACCCAGTACTTC	CASSLAGRFKETQYF	-	TRBJ2-5	TRBV7-2	-
TGCGCCAGCAGCTTCGGGACAGGGGCCTACGAGCAGTACTTC	CASSFGTGAYEQYF	TRBD1	TRBJ2-7	TRBV5-1	few
TGTGCCAGCAGTCCTCGCGACAGGGAAAATTCACCCCTCCACTTT	CASSPRDRENSPLHF	TRBD1	TRBJ1-6	TRBV6-5	-
TGTGCCTGGAGTTCTGGCGGGGGGCCACAAGAGACCCAGTACTTC	CAWSSGGGPQETQYF	TRBD2	TRBJ2-5	TRBV30	-
TGTGCCAGCAGCCTTTCTGCGGGGTCCCGGGGAGAGCAGTACTTC	CASSLSAGSRGEQYF	-	TRBJ2-7	TRBV11-1	-
TGCGCCAGCAGCTTGGGCGGGGGTACCTACAATGAGCAGTTCTTC	CASSLGGGTYNEQFF	TRBD2	TRBJ2-1	TRBV5-1	-
TGTGCCAGCCACGAAACGGGGGCGGGGATGCAGTATTTT	CASHETGAGMQYF	-	TRBJ2-3	TRBV7-9	once
TGTGCCAGCAGAACCGGGACACAACTTTCACCCCTCCACTTT	CASRTGTQLSPLHF	-	TRBJ1-6	TRBV27	-
TGTGCCAGCAGTCACCGGGACTACCTCACAGATACGCAGTATTTT	CASSHRDYLTDTQYF	TRBD2	TRBJ2-3	TRBV28	-
TGTGCCAGCATGGGGACAGGGGTATACGAGCAGTACTTC	CASMGTGVYEQYF	TRBD1	TRBJ2-7	TRBV7-6	-
TGTGCCAGCAGCTTGGGACTAGCGGAGTACAATGAGCAGTTCTTC	CASSLGLAEYNEQFF	TRBD2	TRBJ2-1	TRBV2	-
TGTGCCAGCAGCGACGGGAGGGCGGTTGAGCAGTTCTTC	CASSDGRAVEQFF	TRBD2	TRBJ2-1	TRBV9	-
TGTGCCAGCAGCCCGAGGGGAAACACCATATATTTT	CASSPRGNTIYF	-	TRBJ1-3	TRBV5-6	-
TGTGCCAGCAGTTTCACTAGCGGTTTTCCCTACGAGCAGTACTTC	CASSFTSGFPYEQYF	TRBD2	TRBJ2-7	TRBV27	-
TGTGCCAGCAGCTACCGGGACAGCAATGAGCAGTTCTTC	CASSYRDSNEQFF	TRBD1	TRBJ2-1	TRBV5-4	-
TGCGCCAGCAGCCCGGCCCCGACAGGGGTGGGGTCCTACGAGCAGTACTTC	CASSPAPTGVGSYEQYF	TRBD1	TRBJ2-7	TRBV5-1	-
TGTGCCAGTAGAAAATGGGACAGATGGACCGGGGAGCTGTTTTTT	CASRKWDRWTGELFF	TRBD1	TRBJ2-2	TRBV19	-
TGTGCCAGCAGCGTAGTGTCTGAGAACACTGAAGCTTTCTTT	CASSVVSENTEAFF	-	TRBJ1-1	TRBV9	-
TGTGCCAGTTCGACAGGGCCCCCATACTATGGCTACACCTTC	CASSTGPPYYGYTF	TRBD1	TRBJ1-2	TRBV19	-
TGTGCCATCAGTGACGGGACAGGGGGCCGGGAGGGCTACACCTTC	CAISDGTGGREGYTF	TRBD1	TRBJ1-2	TRBV10-3	-
TGTGCCAGTAGCTTCACCCCCAGTGGTTACACTGAAGCTTTCTTT	CASSFTPSGYTEAFF	-	TRBJ1-1	TRBV19	-
TGTGCCACCGAGCGGGAGGAGGTCGGGGAGCTGTTTTTT	CATEREEVGELFF	TRBD2	TRBJ2-2	TRBV5-6	few
TGTGCCAGCAGCTTAGATCTAGCGGGGGGCACAGATACGCAGTATTTT	CASSLDLAGGTDTQYF	TRBD2	TRBJ2-3	TRBV7-2	-
TGTGCCAGCAGCTCCTCCCTAGCGGGAGGGTACAATGAGCAGTTCTTC	CASSSSLAGGYNEQFF	TRBD2	TRBJ2-1	TRBV5-4	-
TGTGCCAGCAGCTACAGGGTGAACACCGGGGAGCTGTTTTTT	CASSYRVNTGELFF	-	TRBJ2-2	TRBV5-8	-
TGTGCCATCAGTGAGATCCTAGCGTCCGAGCAGTACTTC	CAISEILASEQYF	-	TRBJ2-7	TRBV10-3	-
TGTGCCAGCAGCTTAGAGAGCATCACAGAAACCGGGGAGCTGTTTTTT	CASSLESITETGELFF	-	TRBJ2-2	TRBV13	once
TGTGCCAGCAGCGTAGTACCAGGCCCTAACTCAGGCTACACCTTC	CASSVVPGPNSGYTF	-	TRBJ1-2	TRBV9	-
TGCAGCGTTGAGGGACAATTTGACTATGGCTACACCTTC	CSVEGQFDYGYTF	-	TRBJ1-2	TRBV29-1	-
TGTGCCAGCAGTTTGGACAGGGAGCAAGAGACCCAGTACTTC	CASSLDREQETQYF	TRBD1	TRBJ2-5	TRBV28	-
TGTGCCAGCTCAGCACAACAGGAAAAACTGTTTTTT	CASSAQQEKLFF	-	TRBJ1-4	TRBV18	-
TGCAGCGTTTCTAGGGGAAACACCATATATTTT	CSVSRGNTIYF	-	TRBJ1-3	TRBV29-1	-
TGCGCCAGCACCCTGGACACGTGGGTCGGCTATGGCTACACCTTC	CASTLDTWVGYGYTF	-	TRBJ1-2	TRBV5-1	few